The 29 T cell receptor beta chains presented below share a single source sample, sequenced in a study of post-analysis software for immune sequencing data. Study-wide findings and caveats: Roughly 5 TRBV segments were significantly more frequent in patients than in controls. TRBV5-6, TRBV5-1 and TRBV20-1 were among these segments.

Unique molecular identifiers were present in the TCR beta cDNA libraries. One entry per CDR3 protein results from TCRdb running MiXCR on the PCR reads. The sample comprises roughly 700,000 distinct CDR3 sequences, 25% to 30% of which are singletons, and 0.5% to 0.6% rests with the top ten. No cognate antigen is known for these TCRs. Material: blood. The receptor set was obtained from a girl aged 5-17 years with multiple sclerosis.

The V call is TRBV5-8, the J call TRBJ2-1; 7 bases are shared with TRBD1. V trimming: 3 bases; J trimming: 3 bases; junction bases outside the gene matches: 9. Germline values: CDR1 SGHTS, CDR2 YDEGEE. The CDR3 is 16 residues long. The CDR3 DNA reads as TGTGCCAGCAGCTCAACAGGGGCCCACTTCTACAATGAGCAGTTCTTC. This gives the protein CASSSTGAHFYNEQFF.

The genes are TRBV6-6 and TRBJ2-7; TRBD2 agrees at 8 bases. Trimming cost V 2 bases and J 2 bases; bases outside gene matches: 11. The CDR3 has 17 residues. The germline V gene encodes CDR1 MNHNY and CDR2 SVGAGI (reference sequence). This CDR3 is CASSYPGGAGETYEQYF. CDR3 DNA sequence: TGTGCCAGCAGTTACCCCGGGGGAGCGGGAGAAACCTACGAGCAGTACTTC.

V gene TRBV27 combines with J gene TRBJ2-3, with D perhaps TRBD1 (6 bases). Trimming removed 4 bases from V and 3 bases from J, with 11 bases in between. CDR1 is MNHEY, CDR2 SMNVEV, per germline (reference sequence). CDR3 length equals 14 residues. The CDR3 reads CASSYGRGTDTQYF. The CDR3 DNA reads as TGTGCCAGCAGTTATGGCAGGGGTACAGATACGCAGTATTTT.

V and J are TRBV7-9 and TRBJ2-5; 7 nucleotides line up with TRBD1. The trim removed 6 bases at V and 11 bases at J, leaving 15 bases unmatched. This CDR3 region has 14 residues. Germline V lookup: CDR1 SEHNR, CDR2 FQNEAQ (reference sequence). The CDR3 is CASRPTGSHGEQYF. The CDR3 coding sequence is TGTGCCAGCAGACCGACAGGGTCACACGGGGAGCAGTACTTC.

This clonotype has a count of ten or more. The chain employs TRBV6-6 and TRBJ2-1; D is possibly TRBD2 (5 bases). The CDR3 spans 13 residues. Trimming removed 2 bases from V and 8 bases from J, with 10 bases in between. Germline V gene sequence: CDR1 MNHNY, CDR2 SVGAGI (reference sequence). In DNA, the CDR3 is TGTGCCAGCAGTTACCCGGACGGGGATGAGCAGTTCTTC. This translates into CASSYPDGDEQFF.

Only a few counts were recorded for this clonotype. The rearrangement links TRBV20-1 to TRBJ1-1; possible D gene TRBD1, 5 bases. Germline CDR1 DFQATT, CDR2 SNEGSKA (reference sequence). The CDR3 extends over 13 amino acids. V lost 2 bases to trimming and J lost 4 bases, with 11 bases between them. For the CDR3, the DNA is TGCAGTGCTAGACCCAGGGAGTTCACTGAAGCTTTCTTT. Translating gives CSARPREFTEAFF.

In this sample, this clonotype turned up a few times. V is TRBV7-2 and J is TRBJ2-1; 7 nucleotides match TRBD1. The CDR3 consists of 13 residues. Per the germline V gene, CDR1 is SGHTA and CDR2 is FQGNSA. Losses at the gene ends were 5 bases for V and 9 bases for J; bases not matched to a gene: 7. CDR3 in DNA: TGTGCCAGCAGCGCCGGGACAGACGGTGAGCAGTTCTTC. It encodes CASSAGTDGEQFF.

The chain couples TRBV4-1 to TRBJ1-1; 7 nucleotides match TRBD1. From germline, CDR1 is MGHRA and CDR2 YSYEKL. V lost 4 bases to trimming and J lost 9 bases; unmatched junction nucleotides: 14. The CDR3 covers 15 residues. Here the CDR3 DNA reads TGCGCCAGCAGCCCAGAGACAGGGAACAGGGAGAAAGCTTTCTTT. This encodes CASSPETGNREKAFF.

The J gene is TRBJ2-5, the V gene TRBV15; 7 bases are shared with TRBD2. After removal of 5 bases from V and 1 base from J, the junction contained 7 bases not matched to a gene. Germline V gene lookup returns CDR1 LNHNV and CDR2 YYDKDF (reference sequence). This CDR3 is built from 15 residues. CDR3 DNA sequence: TGTGCCACCAGCGCCGGATGGGGGGGCCAAGAGACCCAGTACTTC. Its translation: CATSAGWGGQETQYF.

The chain recombines TRBV25-1 with TRBJ2-1, with D perhaps TRBD1 (6 bases). In germline, CDR1 is MGHDK, CDR2 SYGVNS. Trimming left V 7 bases short and J 8 bases short, with 18 bases between. This CDR3 contains 14 residues. The CDR3 coding sequence is TGTGCCAGCAAGATGCAGGGGAGTAGAGATGAGCAGTTCTTC. This encodes CASKMQGSRDEQFF.

V is TRBV7-9 and J is TRBJ1-1, with 11 bases matching TRBD1. CDR1 SEHNR and CDR2 FQNEAQ come from the germline V gene (reference sequence). The V segment lost 4 bases and the J segment 4 bases; nucleotides outside the gene matches: 5. The CDR3 consists of 15 residues. The CDR3 region has the DNA TGTGCCAGCAGCTCAAAGGGACAGGGGGGCACTGAAGCTTTCTTT. Protein sequence: CASSSKGQGGTEAFF.

A few counts support this clonotype. The CDR3, as DNA: TGTGCCAGCAGTTATCTGGGGGCGCTTGGGGCCAACGTCCTGACTTTC. It encodes CASSYLGALGANVLTF. The chain recombines TRBV6-5 with TRBJ2-6; D is perhaps TRBD1 (6 bases). V lost 3 bases, J lost 3 bases, and 12 bases lay in between. This CDR3 contains 16 residues. CDR1 is MNHEY, CDR2 SVGAGI, per germline.

This clonotype was picked up many times. V gene TRBV7-2 combines with J gene TRBJ2-1; D possibly corresponds to TRBD2 (5 bases). The CDR3 has 15 amino acids. Germline-derived CDR1 and CDR2 are SGHTA and FQGNSA. Trimming took off 1 base at V and 1 base at J, with 8 bases between the two ends. This CDR3 reads CASSLDPGSYNEQFF. The CDR3 DNA reads as TGTGCCAGCAGCTTAGACCCGGGGTCCTACAATGAGCAGTTCTTC. Looking up the rest from reference TRBV7-2 and TRBJ2-1 gives the full variable domain: GAGVSQSPSNKVTEKGKDVELRCDPISGHTALYWYRQSLGQGLEFLIYFQGNSAPDKSGLPSDRFSAERTGGSVSTLTIQRTQQEDSAVYLCASSLDPGSYNEQFFGPGTRLTVL.

The J gene is TRBJ1-2, the V gene TRBV28, with 7 bases that match TRBD1. Losses at the gene ends were 2 bases for V and 6 bases for J; bases not matched to a gene: 9. CDR3 size: 15 residues. Germline lookup yields CDR1 MDHEN and CDR2 SYDVKM. CDR3 sequence reads: CASSLPQGSGDGYTF. CDR3 sequence (DNA): TGTGCCAGCAGTTTACCACAGGGGTCCGGGGATGGCTACACCTTC.

As regards this clonotype: A much larger clone is a single base away; this may be a read error. V usage is TRBV4-1 and J usage is TRBJ2-1, with D hard to call. The germline CDR1 and CDR2 sequences are MGHRA and YSYEKL. This CDR3 comprises 12 residues. The CDR3 is CASGQDLYEQFF. The CDR3 coding sequence is TGCGCCAGCGGCCAAGATCTCTATGAGCAGTTCTTC.

This clonotype was seen a handful of times. The V and J genes are TRBV7-2 and TRBJ2-1; 11 bases line up with TRBD2. The CDR3 covers 14 residues. Germline lookup yields CDR1 SGHTA and CDR2 FQGNSA. The ends lost 5 bases at V and 12 bases at J; junction bases unmatched: 9. The DNA of the CDR3 is TGTGCCAGCAGCAGCCTAGCGGGGGGCCTACGGCAGTTCTTC. Its translation: CASSSLAGGLRQFF.

This clonotype was counted only a few times. This rearrangement joins TRBV28 to TRBJ2-4; D tentatively fits TRBD1 or TRBD2 (5 bases each). The CDR3 loop spans 15 amino acids. Germline values: CDR1 MDHEN, CDR2 SYDVKM. Trimming removed 4 bases from V and 9 bases from J, with 19 bases in between. The DNA for the CDR3 is TGTGCCAGCAGTTCCCGGGGCAGTCCTTCTCTCATTCAGTACTTC. Amino acids: CASSSRGSPSLIQYF.

This clonotype was counted only a few times. The V and J genes are TRBV5-1 and TRBJ1-2, with a tentative D call TRBD1 (5 bases). The V and J ends lost 4 bases and 12 bases respectively, with 25 bases between them. This CDR3 spans 15 amino acids. Germline CDR1 reads SGHRS; CDR2 reads YFSETQ. The CDR3 nucleotides read TGCGCCAGCAGCCCCCTAAGAGAGACAGCCGGTTCCCACACCTTC. As protein: CASSPLRETAGSHTF. Looking up the rest from reference TRBV5-1 and TRBJ1-2 gives the full variable domain: KAGVTQTPRYLIKTRGQQVTLSCSPISGHRSVSWYQQTPGQGLQFLFEYFSETQRNKGNFPGRFSGRQFSNSRSEMNVSTLELGDSALYLCASSPLRETAGSHTFGSGTRLTVV.

This sequence joins TRBV2 and TRBJ2-1, with 9 nucleotides matching TRBD2. Germline V gene lookup returns CDR1 SNHLY and CDR2 FYNNEI. V shed 4 bases, J shed 5 bases, and the junction held 9 bases outside the gene matches. The CDR3 is 16 amino acids. CDR3 in amino acids: CASSVFRASGNNEQFF. For the CDR3, the DNA is TGTGCCAGCAGTGTGTTTAGGGCTAGCGGGAACAATGAGCAGTTCTTC.

The chain recombines TRBV20-1 with TRBJ2-1; 7 bases fit TRBD2. The CDR3 extends over 19 amino acids. The germline CDR1 and CDR2 sequences are DFQATT and SNEGSKA (reference sequence). J was trimmed by 1 base and V by 1 base; bases with no gene match: 16. The DNA of the CDR3 is TGCAGTGCTAGAGGGGGGGGGACTCCTCATTTTTTGTCCTACAATGAGCAGTTCTTC. The encoded protein is CSARGGGTPHFLSYNEQFF.

The chain combines TRBV29-1 with TRBJ2-4; TRBD1 aligns across 8 bases. The tail of the sequence fits TRBJ2-7 better, so the J call may be wrong. Germline values: CDR1 SQVTM, CDR2 ANQGSEA. The CDR3 spans 16 residues. The CDR3 loop is CSFRTGKPASSYEQYF. The CDR3 DNA sequence: TGCAGCTTTCGGACAGGGAAGCCAGCGAGCTCCTACGAGCAGTACTTC.

This clonotype showed up just a few times. The chain couples TRBV7-9 to TRBJ2-4; D is uncertain. In germline, CDR1 is SEHNR, CDR2 FQNEAQ (reference sequence). There are 13 residues in the CDR3. V was cut by 4 bases and J by 5 bases, with 9 bases left in between. The CDR3 loop reads CASSSPAQNIQYF. The CDR3 DNA reads TGTGCCAGCAGCTCCCCGGCCCAAAACATTCAGTACTTC.

This chain links TRBV6-1 with TRBJ2-1; 13 positions match TRBD2. Germline V gene sequence: CDR1 MNHNS, CDR2 SASEGT. The CDR3 is made up of 17 amino acids. Trimming cost V 3 bases and J 4 bases; bases outside gene matches: 6. The CDR3 loop reads CASSDDLLAGGYNEQFF. CDR3 coding DNA: TGTGCCAGCAGTGACGACCTACTAGCGGGAGGGTACAATGAGCAGTTCTTC.

This clonotype was seen a few times. The chain recombines TRBV5-1 with TRBJ1-6, with D possibly being TRBD1 (5 bases). The CDR3 has 15 amino acids. V lost 1 base, J lost 10 bases, and 15 bases lay in between. Germline loops: CDR1 SGHRS, CDR2 YFSETQ. The CDR3 DNA reads TGCGCCAGCAGCTTGACAGAGGGGATGGGCTCACCCCTCCACTTT. Residues: CASSLTEGMGSPLHF.

There are a few counts of this clonotype. The chain is built from TRBV6-1 and TRBJ1-4, with a possible D match to TRBD1 (6 bases). CDR3 size: 16 residues. CDR1 and CDR2 from the germline V gene are MNHNS and SASEGT. V shed 4 bases and J shed 3 bases, with 15 bases lying between them. The CDR3 sequence is CASSGSRQASNEKLFF. The CDR3 DNA reads as TGTGCCAGCAGTGGTTCAAGACAGGCCTCTAATGAAAAACTGTTTTTT.

The CDR3, as DNA: TGTGCCAGCAGTGAAAGGTCTAACACCGGGGAGCTGTTTTTT. Protein product: CASSERSNTGELFF. This sequence joins TRBV25-1 and TRBJ2-2; no definite D call. The CDR3 covers 14 residues. The germline V and J ends were trimmed by 2 bases and 2 bases, with 6 bases remaining between them. Germline-derived CDR1 and CDR2 are MGHDK and SYGVNS. Full variable domain (outside the CDR3, taken from reference TRBV25-1 and TRBJ2-2): EADIYQTPRYLVIGTGKKITLECSQTMGHDKMYWYQQDPGMELHLIHYSYGVNSTEKGDLSSESTVSRIRTEHFPLTLESARPSHTSQYLCASSERSNTGELFFGEGSRLTVL.

The rearrangement joins TRBV9 to TRBJ1-2; D ambiguous. V was trimmed by 0 bases and J by 5 bases, leaving 11 bases between them. This CDR3 comprises 14 residues. Germline assignment: CDR1 SGDLS and CDR2 YYNGEE. CDR3 protein: CASSVGAGGYGYTF. CDR3 in DNA: TGTGCCAGCAGCGTAGGTGCAGGAGGGTATGGCTACACCTTC. The full variable domain, rest sourced from reference TRBV9 and TRBJ1-2, is DSGVTQTPKHLITATGQRVTLRCSPRSGDLSVYWYQQSLDQGLQFLIQYYNGEERAKGNILERFSAQQFPDLHSELNLSSLELGDSALYFCASSVGAGGYGYTFGSGTRLTVV.

This rearrangement joins TRBV4-1 to TRBJ1-6; D is unresolved. Germline V gene lookup returns CDR1 MGHRA and CDR2 YSYEKL. V lost 0 bases and J 9 bases, leaving 6 bases between the germline ends. This CDR3 contains 13 residues. The CDR3 protein is CASSQDQVSPLHF. The CDR3 DNA is TGCGCCAGCAGCCAAGATCAAGTTTCACCCCTCCACTTT.

The sample holds a few counts of this clonotype. This chain links TRBV20-1 with TRBJ2-3; 9 nucleotides agree with TRBD2. The CDR3 is made up of 13 amino acids. Unmatched junction bases numbered 6, after V lost 1 base and J lost 10 bases. The V gene's germline CDR1 is DFQATT and CDR2 SNEGSKA (reference sequence). The CDR3 spells CSARGGGAKPQYF. CDR3 coding DNA: TGCAGTGCTAGAGGCGGGGGGGCCAAGCCGCAGTATTTT.